The 19 T cell receptor beta chains below come from one sample, sequenced in a study of regulatory T cells in long-lasting Graves disease. Regarding time point: newly diagnosed GD, antithyroid drugs for less than 3 months. The TCR library was prepared using RNA isolated from PBMCs. Arm-PCR with iRepertoire HTBI primers amplified the CDR3 regions for these TCR beta libraries. TCRdb reprocessed the multiplex PCR reads with MiXCR, giving one entry per CDR3 protein. Of some 230,000 distinct CDR3 sequences detected, approximately 16% appear once; the ten largest clones hold roughly 23%. The specimen comprised peripheral blood mononuclear cells (PBMCs), sampled at new diagnosis, from a patient treated with antithyroid drugs. These receptors originate from a female donor with Graves disease.

On this clonotype: It may be a read error: a sequence one base away is much more abundant. The chain is built from TRBV7-2 and TRBJ2-1; D is tentatively TRBD1 or TRBD2 (5 bases each). This CDR3 region has 16 residues. With 5 bases removed from V and 5 bases from J, the gap between germline ends came to 19 bases. CDR1 is SGHTA, CDR2 FQGNSA, per germline. In DNA form, the CDR3 reads TGTGCCAGCAGCCCCCGGGGCAGAGGGAGAGACAATGAGCAGTTCTTC. Protein product: CASSPRGRGRDNEQFF.

This clonotype was recorded many times. The chain joins TRBV5-1 to TRBJ2-2; D gene unclear. The germline CDR1 and CDR2 sequences are SGHRS and YFSETQ. V lost 0 bases and J 0 bases, leaving 6 bases between the germline ends. The CDR3 is 15 amino acids. In DNA form, the CDR3 reads TGCGCCAGCAGCTTGGGCTCCTCGAACACCGGGGAGCTGTTTTTT. This encodes CASSLGSSNTGELFF.

This rearrangement joins TRBV9 to TRBJ1-5, with D unclear. V shed 0 bases and J shed 4 bases, with 11 bases lying between them. The germline CDR1 and CDR2 sequences are SGDLS and YYNGEE. The CDR3 is made up of 15 amino acids. Written as DNA, the CDR3 is TGTGCCAGCAGCGTAGGGGGTTCCGGAAATCAGCCCCAGCATTTT. Translated, it gives CASSVGGSGNQPQHF.

This clonotype was seen more than once but under ten times. The genes are TRBV19 and TRBJ1-5; a possible D gene is TRBD1 (5 bases). CDR1 is LNHDA, CDR2 SQIVND, per germline (reference sequence). This CDR3 is 13 amino acids long. V lost 2 bases and J lost 5, with 7 bases in between. For the CDR3, the DNA is TGTGCCAGTAGTATAACGGGGGATCAGCCCCAGCATTTT. Translating it yields CASSITGDQPQHF.

Points on this clonotype: Given a much more abundant clone one base away, this may be a read error. The V call is TRBV14, the J call TRBJ2-1; 7 bases agree with TRBD1. This CDR3 is built from 18 residues. Looked up from germline, CDR1 is SGHDN and CDR2 is FVKESK. In nucleotides, the CDR3 is TGTGCCAGCAGCCCCCCGTCCCTGCCCGAGACAGGGTTTCATGAGCGGTTCTTC. This encodes CASSPPSLPETGFHERFF.

J is TRBJ2-1 and V is TRBV6-2 or TRBV6-3; a weak D match, TRBD2 (6 bases). The CDR3 runs to 18 residues. Germline lookup yields CDR1 MNHEY and CDR2 SVGEGT. The ends were cut back, 7 bases at V and 0 bases at J, with 22 bases in the middle. CDR3 loop: CASNYRLASAASYNEQFF. In DNA form, the CDR3 reads TGTGCCAGCAATTATAGGCTAGCGTCAGCGGCCTCCTACAATGAGCAGTTCTTC.

The table lists this clonotype with many counts. J is TRBJ1-1 and V is TRBV11-2; D is unclear. The germline V and J ends were trimmed by 3 bases and 0 bases, with 5 bases remaining between them. Per the germline V gene, CDR1 is SGHAT and CDR2 is FQNNGV. This CDR3 spans 13 amino acids. The CDR3 loop is CASSFGLNTEAFF. The CDR3 nucleotides are TGTGCCAGCAGCTTCGGGTTGAACACTGAAGCTTTCTTT.

This clonotype was recorded only once. This likely reflects a read error, since a far larger clone is one base away. The chain carries TRBV10-3 and TRBJ2-5, with 9 bases matching TRBD1. Trimming at V came to 3 bases and at J to 4 bases, leaving 12 bases not matched to a gene. Germline V CDR1 and CDR2: ENHRY, SYGVKD. This CDR3 comprises 17 residues. The CDR3 DNA is TGTGCCATCAGTGATTCACCCGCCCGACAGGGGGGAGAGACCCAGTACTTC. Translating gives CAISDSPARQGGETQYF.

The chain uses TRBV27 and TRBJ2-3; 7 positions match TRBD2. CDR1 is MNHEY, CDR2 SMNVEV, per germline (reference sequence). V was clipped by 2 bases and J by 7 bases; unmatched bases: 9. This CDR3 has 15 residues. The CDR3, as DNA: TGTGCCAGCAGTTTACCGGGGGGAAGGCCGAATACGCAGTATTTT. Its translation is CASSLPGGRPNTQYF.

This clonotype was seen repeatedly, ten times or more. The chain recombines TRBV29-1 with TRBJ2-3, with no clear D. There are 11 residues in the CDR3. Germline V gives CDR1 SQVTM, CDR2 ANQGSEA. V gave up 3 bases and J gave up 2 bases, with 3 bases separating them. DNA of the CDR3: TGCAGCGTTGAGATCACAGATACGCAGTATTTT. Translating gives CSVEITDTQYF.

In its sample, this clonotype was seen many times. This sequence joins TRBV10-3 and TRBJ1-1, with a weak D call TRBD1 (5 bases). The ends were cut back, 7 bases at V and 5 bases at J, with 11 bases in the middle. The length of the CDR3 is 12 residues. Germline V gene data show CDR1 as ENHRY and CDR2 as SYGVKD. DNA of the CDR3: TGTGCCATCAACCCTGGGGGAACTGAAGCTTTCTTT. Its translation: CAINPGGTEAFF.

The sample holds many counts of this clonotype. An end of the junction does not agree with germline; a read error may underlie this. The rearrangement joins TRBV2 to TRBJ1-5, with D unresolved. Germline-derived CDR1 and CDR2 are SNHLY and FYNNEI. CDR3 length: 14 amino acids. CDR3 DNA sequence: TGTGCCAGCTGTGATACCGAATTCAATCAGCCCCAGCATTTT. Translation: CASCDTEFNQPQHF.

The CDR3 region is CASSSLASGGDTDTQYF. Here the CDR3 DNA reads TGTGCCAGCAGCTCACTTGCTAGCGGGGGGGACACAGATACGCAGTATTTT. This sequence joins TRBV7-4 and TRBJ2-3; 12 nucleotides match TRBD2. Germline trimming cut 4 bases from V and 2 bases from J; bases unmatched to any gene: 7. Germline V gene data show CDR1 as SGHVT and CDR2 as SQSDAQ. There are 17 residues in the CDR3. Supplemented by reference TRBV7-4 and TRBJ2-3, the full variable domain reads GAGVSQSPRYKVAKRGRDVALRCDSISGHVTLYWYRQTLGQGSEVLTYSQSDAQRDKSGRPSGRFSAERPERSVSTLKIQRTEQGDSAVYLCASSSLASGGDTDTQYFGPGTRLTVL.

This clonotype was counted ten times or more. V gene TRBV14 combines with J gene TRBJ2-7, with unresolved D. The CDR3 is 14 residues long. The V gene lost 1 base and the J gene lost 3 bases, with 10 bases spanning the gap. Germline V CDR1 and CDR2: SGHDN, FVKESK. CDR3 DNA sequence: TGTGCCAGCAGCCAAGGACACCAGAACTACGAGCAGTACTTC. Protein: CASSQGHQNYEQYF.

This clonotype has ten or more counts. This chain links TRBV19 with TRBJ1-4; TRBD1 aligns across 7 bases. The CDR3 covers 13 residues. In germline, CDR1 is LNHDA, CDR2 SQIVND (reference sequence). The V segment lost 9 bases and the J segment 7 bases; nucleotides outside the gene matches: 8. The CDR3 coding sequence is TGTGCCAGCAACGACAGGGTTGGTGAAAAACTGTTTTTT. This encodes CASNDRVGEKLFF.

This clonotype was counted ten times or more. The V gene is TRBV28, the J gene TRBJ1-2, with TRBD1 matching over 8 bases. Germline values: CDR1 MDHEN, CDR2 SYDVKM. V trimming: 7 bases; J trimming: 6 bases; junction bases outside the gene matches: 7. The CDR3 consists of 13 residues. The CDR3 reads CASMTWTGNGYTF. The DNA of the CDR3 is TGTGCCAGCATGACCTGGACAGGGAATGGCTACACCTTC.

Many counts were recorded for this clonotype. The rearrangement links TRBV2 to TRBJ1-4; D is perhaps TRBD1 (5 bases). This CDR3 has 15 amino acids. CDR1 and CDR2 from the germline V gene are SNHLY and FYNNEI. Trimming left V 5 bases short and J 6 bases short, with 16 bases between. CDR3 nucleotide sequence: TGTGCCAGCAGTCAAGACGGGCAGGGTGATGAAAAACTGTTTTTT. Translated: CASSQDGQGDEKLFF.

This rearrangement joins TRBV3-1 to TRBJ2-1; TRBD2 matches 8 bases. This CDR3 spans 16 amino acids. V was pared by 3 bases and J by 1 base, with 5 bases of the junction left unmatched. Looked up from germline, CDR1 is LGHDT and CDR2 is YNNKEL (reference sequence). This CDR3 reads CASSHRGGRSYNEQFF. The DNA for the CDR3 is TGTGCCAGCAGCCACCGGGGGGGAAGGTCCTACAATGAGCAGTTCTTC.

Ten or more counts support this clonotype. V gene TRBV29-1 combines with J gene TRBJ2-5, with 10 bases identical to TRBD1. After removal of 0 bases from V and 4 bases from J, the junction contained 14 bases not matched to a gene. This CDR3 spans 18 amino acids. Germline CDR1 reads SQVTM; CDR2 reads ANQGSEA. CDR3 bases: TGCAGCGTTGAAGAAATCAATTTTGACAGGGGGCGTGGAGAGACCCAGTACTTC. Its translation is CSVEEINFDRGRGETQYF.